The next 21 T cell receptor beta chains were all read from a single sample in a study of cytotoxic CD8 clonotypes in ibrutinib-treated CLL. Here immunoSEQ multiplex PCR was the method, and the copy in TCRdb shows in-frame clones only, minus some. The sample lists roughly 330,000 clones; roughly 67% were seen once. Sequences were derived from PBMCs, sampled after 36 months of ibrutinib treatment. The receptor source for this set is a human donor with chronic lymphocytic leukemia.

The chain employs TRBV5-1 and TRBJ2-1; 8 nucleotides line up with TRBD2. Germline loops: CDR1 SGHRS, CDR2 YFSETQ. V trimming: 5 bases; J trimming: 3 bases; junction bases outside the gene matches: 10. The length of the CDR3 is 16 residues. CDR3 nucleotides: TGCGCCAGCAGGGCCGGTGGCGGGAGGTACTACAATGAGCAGTTCTTC. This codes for CASRAGGGRYYNEQFF.

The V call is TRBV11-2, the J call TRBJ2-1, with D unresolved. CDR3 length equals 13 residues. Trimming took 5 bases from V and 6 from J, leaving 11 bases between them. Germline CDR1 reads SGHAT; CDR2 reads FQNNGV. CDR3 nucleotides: TGTGCCAGCAGCGATGTCGGCGTCAATGAGCAGTTCTTC. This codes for CASSDVGVNEQFF.

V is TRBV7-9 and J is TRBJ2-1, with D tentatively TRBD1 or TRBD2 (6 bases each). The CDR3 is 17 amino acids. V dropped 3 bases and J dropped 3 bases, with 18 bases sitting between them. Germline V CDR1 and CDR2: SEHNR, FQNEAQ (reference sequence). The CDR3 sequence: CASSFRGPGGDYNEQFF. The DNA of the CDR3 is TGTGCCAGCAGCTTCCGGGGGCCTGGAGGGGACTACAATGAGCAGTTCTTC.

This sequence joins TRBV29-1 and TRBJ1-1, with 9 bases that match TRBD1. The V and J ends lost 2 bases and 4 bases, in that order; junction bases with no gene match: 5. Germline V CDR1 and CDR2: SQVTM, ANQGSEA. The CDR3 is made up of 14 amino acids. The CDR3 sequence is CSVERQGVGTEAFF. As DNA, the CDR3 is TGCAGCGTTGAACGACAGGGGGTCGGCACTGAAGCTTTCTTT.

CDR3: CASSLRHNEQFF. Written as DNA, the CDR3 is TGTGCCAGCAGTTTACGGCACAATGAGCAGTTCTTC. J is TRBJ2-1 and V is TRBV28; D not resolved. CDR1 is MDHEN, CDR2 SYDVKM, per germline. Trimming shortened V by 2 bases and J by 5 bases, and 4 bases separated the two germline ends. The CDR3 has 12 residues.

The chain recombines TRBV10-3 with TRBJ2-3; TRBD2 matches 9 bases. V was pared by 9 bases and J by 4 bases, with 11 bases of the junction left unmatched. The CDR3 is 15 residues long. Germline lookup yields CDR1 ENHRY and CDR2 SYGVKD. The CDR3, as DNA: TGTGCCATGGGTAAAGCGGGGGGCCGGGCAGATACGCAGTATTTT. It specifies CAMGKAGGRADTQYF.

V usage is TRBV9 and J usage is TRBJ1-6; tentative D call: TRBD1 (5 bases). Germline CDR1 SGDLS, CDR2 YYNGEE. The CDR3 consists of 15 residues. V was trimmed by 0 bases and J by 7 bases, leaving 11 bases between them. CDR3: CASSVEGTLNSPLHF. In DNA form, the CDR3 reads TGTGCCAGCAGCGTAGAGGGGACGTTGAATTCACCCCTCCACTTT.

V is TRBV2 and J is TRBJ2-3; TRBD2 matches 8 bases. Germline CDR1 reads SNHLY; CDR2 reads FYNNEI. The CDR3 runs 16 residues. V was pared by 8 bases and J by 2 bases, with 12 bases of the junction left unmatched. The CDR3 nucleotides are TGTGCCAGCGGTACGAGGCTAGCGGGCACCACAGATACGCAGTATTTT. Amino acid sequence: CASGTRLAGTTDTQYF.

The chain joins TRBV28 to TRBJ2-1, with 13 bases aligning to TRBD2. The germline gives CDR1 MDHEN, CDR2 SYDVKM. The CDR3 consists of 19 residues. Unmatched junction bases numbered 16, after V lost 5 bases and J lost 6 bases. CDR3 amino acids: CASSLPGLAGREPGNEQFF. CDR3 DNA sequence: TGTGCCAGCAGTCTCCCGGGACTAGCGGGAAGGGAGCCGGGCAATGAGCAGTTCTTC.

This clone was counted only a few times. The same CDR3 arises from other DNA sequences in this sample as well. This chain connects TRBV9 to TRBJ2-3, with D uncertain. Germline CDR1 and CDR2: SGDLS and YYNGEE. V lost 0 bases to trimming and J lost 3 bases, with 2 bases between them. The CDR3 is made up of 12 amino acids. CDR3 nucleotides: TGTGCCAGCAGCGTAGGAACAGATACGCAGTATTTT. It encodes CASSVGTDTQYF. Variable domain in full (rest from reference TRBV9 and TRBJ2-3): DSGVTQTPKHLITATGQRVTLRCSPRSGDLSVYWYQQSLDQGLQFLIQYYNGEERAKGNILERFSAQQFPDLHSELNLSSLELGDSALYFCASSVGTDTQYFGPGTRLTVL.

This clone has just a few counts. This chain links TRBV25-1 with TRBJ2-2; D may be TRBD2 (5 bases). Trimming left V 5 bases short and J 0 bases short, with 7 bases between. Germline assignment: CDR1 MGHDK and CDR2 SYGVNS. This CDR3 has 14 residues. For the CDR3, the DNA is TGTGCCAGCAGTACCGGGACGAACACCGGGGAGCTGTTTTTT. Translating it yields CASSTGTNTGELFF. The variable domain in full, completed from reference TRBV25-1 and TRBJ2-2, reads EADIYQTPRYLVIGTGKKITLECSQTMGHDKMYWYQQDPGMELHLIHYSYGVNSTEKGDLSSESTVSRIRTEHFPLTLESARPSHTSQYLCASSTGTNTGELFFGEGSRLTVL.

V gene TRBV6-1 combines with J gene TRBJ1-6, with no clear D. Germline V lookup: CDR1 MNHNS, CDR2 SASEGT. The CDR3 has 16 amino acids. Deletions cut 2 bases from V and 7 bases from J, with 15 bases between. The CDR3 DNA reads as TGTGCCAGCAGTGAATGGCTGCCAGACCCCAATTCACCCCTCCACTTT. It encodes CASSEWLPDPNSPLHF.

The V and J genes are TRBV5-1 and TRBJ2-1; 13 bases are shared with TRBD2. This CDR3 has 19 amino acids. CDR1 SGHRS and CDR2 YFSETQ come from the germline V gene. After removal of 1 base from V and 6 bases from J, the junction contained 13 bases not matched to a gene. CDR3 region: CASSLRNTLAGGPFNEQFF. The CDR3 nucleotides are TGCGCCAGCAGCTTGAGGAACACACTAGCGGGAGGGCCATTCAATGAGCAGTTCTTC.

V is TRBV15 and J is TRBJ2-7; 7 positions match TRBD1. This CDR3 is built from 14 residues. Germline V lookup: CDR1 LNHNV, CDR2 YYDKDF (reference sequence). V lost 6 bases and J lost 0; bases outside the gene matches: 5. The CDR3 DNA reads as TGTGCCACCAGGAGGACAGGACTCTCCTACGAGCAGTACTTC. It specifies CATRRTGLSYEQYF.

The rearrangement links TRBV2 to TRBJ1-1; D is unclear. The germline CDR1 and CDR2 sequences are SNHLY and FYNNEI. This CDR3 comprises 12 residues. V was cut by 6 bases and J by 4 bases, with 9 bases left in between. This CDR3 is CASSAQSTEAFF. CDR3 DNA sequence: TGTGCCAGCAGCGCTCAGAGCACTGAAGCTTTCTTT.

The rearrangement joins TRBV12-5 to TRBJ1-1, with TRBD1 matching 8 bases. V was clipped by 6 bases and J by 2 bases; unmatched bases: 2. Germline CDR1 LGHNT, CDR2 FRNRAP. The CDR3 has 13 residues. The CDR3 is CASGDRGNTEAFF. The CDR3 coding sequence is TGTGCTAGTGGCGACAGGGGAAACACTGAAGCTTTCTTT.

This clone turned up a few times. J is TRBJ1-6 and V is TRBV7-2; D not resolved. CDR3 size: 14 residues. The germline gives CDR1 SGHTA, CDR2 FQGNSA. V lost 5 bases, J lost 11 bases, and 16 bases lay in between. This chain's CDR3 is CASSPGPRTPPLHF. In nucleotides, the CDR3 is TGTGCCAGCAGCCCTGGTCCGCGAACCCCACCCCTCCACTTT.

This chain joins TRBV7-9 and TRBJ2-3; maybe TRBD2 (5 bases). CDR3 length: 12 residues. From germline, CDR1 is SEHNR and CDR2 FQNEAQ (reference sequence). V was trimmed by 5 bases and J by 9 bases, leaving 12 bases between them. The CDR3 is CASSATRRTQYF. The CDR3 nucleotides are TGTGCCAGCAGCGCTACTAGAAGGACGCAGTATTTT.

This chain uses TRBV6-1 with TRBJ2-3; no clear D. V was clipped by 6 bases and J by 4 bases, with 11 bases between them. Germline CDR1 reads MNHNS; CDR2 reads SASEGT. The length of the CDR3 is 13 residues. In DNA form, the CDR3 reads TGTGCCAGCAGAACTTACTTCCCAGATACGCAGTATTTT. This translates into CASRTYFPDTQYF.

The CDR3 nucleotides read TGTGCCAGCAAGGAGATCGGGAGAAAAATGAATGAGCAGTTCTTC. Protein product: CASKEIGRKMNEQFF. V usage is TRBV7-9 and J usage is TRBJ2-1; a weak D match, TRBD2 (6 bases). Trimming cost V 7 bases and J 7 bases, with 20 bases left between them. Germline lookup yields CDR1 SEHNR and CDR2 FQNEAQ (reference sequence). The CDR3 is made up of 15 amino acids.

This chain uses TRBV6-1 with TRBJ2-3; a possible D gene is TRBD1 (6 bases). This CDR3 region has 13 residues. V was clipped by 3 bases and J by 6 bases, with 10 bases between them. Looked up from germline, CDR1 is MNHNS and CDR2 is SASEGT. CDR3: CASSETGFDTQYF. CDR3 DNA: TGTGCCAGCAGTGAGACAGGATTCGATACGCAGTATTTT.